Listed below are T cell receptor beta chains from one sample, sequenced in a study of early T cells in non-severe SARS-CoV-2 infection. Each CDR3 protein is one row after TCRdb ran MiXCR on the 5' RACE reads. The sample gives about 49,000 distinct CDR3 sequences, 10% to 15% of which show up once; approximately 2.5% is in the top ten. The sample consisted of whole blood, taken at baseline. The receptor source for this set is an adult who was a healthcare worker with PCR-confirmed SARS-CoV-2 infection or an uninfected control (not recorded which). The CDR3 runs from the conserved cysteine through the conserved F or W. The order of the fields is V gene, CDR3 length, J gene, D gene, clone size, CDR3 protein, CDR3 DNA. A D gene is named only where the DNA matches it firmly. Size is omitted from some rows. Given values are once, few, many or a class for expanded clones.

V gene: TRBV28; CDR3 length: 16; J gene: TRBJ2-7; D gene: TRBD1; clone size: few; CDR3 protein: CASSPWGQGRAHEQYF; CDR3 DNA: TGTGCCAGCAGTCCCTGGGGACAGGGGCGCGCCCACGAGCAGTACTTC
V gene: TRBV4-3; CDR3 length: 15; J gene: TRBJ2-3; D gene: NA; clone size: NA; CDR3 protein: CASSQTRDWADTQYF; CDR3 DNA: TGCGCCAGCAGCCAGACCCGGGACTGGGCAGATACGCAGTATTTT
V gene: TRBV11-1; CDR3 length: 15; J gene: TRBJ2-6; D gene: TRBD1; clone size: NA; CDR3 protein: CVSSPGQPGANVLTF; CDR3 DNA: TGTGTCAGCAGCCCGGGACAGCCGGGGGCCAACGTCCTGACTTTC
V gene: TRBV19; CDR3 length: 13; J gene: TRBJ2-1; D gene: NA; clone size: few; CDR3 protein: CASSVGHNNEQFF; CDR3 DNA: TGTGCCAGTAGTGTTGGACACAACAATGAGCAGTTCTTC
V gene: TRBV20-1; CDR3 length: 14; J gene: TRBJ2-5; D gene: TRBD2; clone size: few; CDR3 protein: CSAQGLAGVETQYF; CDR3 DNA: TGCAGTGCTCAGGGACTAGCGGGAGTAGAGACCCAGTACTTC
V gene: TRBV28; CDR3 length: 12; J gene: TRBJ1-4; D gene: NA; clone size: NA; CDR3 protein: CASVPDDEKLFF; CDR3 DNA: TGTGCCAGCGTCCCAGACGATGAAAAACTGTTTTTT
V gene: TRBV2; CDR3 length: 14; J gene: TRBJ2-3; D gene: TRBD1; clone size: many; CDR3 protein: CASSAGQATDTQYF; CDR3 DNA: TGTGCCAGCAGTGCGGGACAGGCCACAGATACGCAGTATTTT
V gene: TRBV11-3; CDR3 length: 13; J gene: TRBJ2-5; D gene: NA; clone size: few; CDR3 protein: CASSLVWGATQYF; CDR3 DNA: TGTGCCAGCAGCTTAGTTTGGGGAGCGACCCAGTACTTC
V gene: TRBV24-1; CDR3 length: 15; J gene: TRBJ2-3; D gene: NA; clone size: many; CDR3 protein: CATSAPRDRTDTQYF; CDR3 DNA: TGTGCCACCAGTGCCCCACGGGACCGCACAGATACGCAGTATTTT
V gene: TRBV7-3; CDR3 length: 14; J gene: TRBJ2-2; D gene: NA; clone size: few; CDR3 protein: CASSPQSPPGELFF; CDR3 DNA: TGTGCCAGCAGCCCTCAGTCCCCACCGGGGGAGCTGTTTTTT
V gene: TRBV24-1; CDR3 length: 17; J gene: TRBJ2-3; D gene: TRBD2; clone size: NA; CDR3 protein: CATSDPTGLAGADTQYF; CDR3 DNA: TGTGCCACCAGTGACCCTACGGGACTAGCGGGAGCAGATACGCAGTATTTT
V gene: TRBV18; CDR3 length: 15; J gene: TRBJ1-5; D gene: NA; clone size: few; CDR3 protein: CASSPQGLGNQPQHF; CDR3 DNA: TGTGCCAGCTCACCACAGGGTTTAGGCAATCAGCCCCAGCATTTT
V gene: TRBV6-6; CDR3 length: 15; J gene: TRBJ2-5; D gene: TRBD1; clone size: NA; CDR3 protein: CASSYVGQEQETQYF; CDR3 DNA: TGTGCCAGCAGTTACGTTGGACAGGAGCAAGAGACCCAGTACTTC
V gene: TRBV20-1; CDR3 length: 15; J gene: TRBJ2-2; D gene: TRBD2; clone size: NA; CDR3 protein: CSASKAGAVTGELFF; CDR3 DNA: TGCAGTGCTAGTAAAGCGGGAGCGGTCACCGGGGAGCTGTTTTTT
V gene: TRBV19; CDR3 length: 15; J gene: TRBJ2-1; D gene: TRBD2; clone size: few; CDR3 protein: CASSRTSGSSNEQFF; CDR3 DNA: TGTGCCAGTAGTAGAACTAGCGGGAGTAGTAATGAGCAGTTCTTC
V gene: TRBV21-1; CDR3 length: 18; J gene: TRBJ2-2; D gene: NA; clone size: NA; CDR3 protein: CASSKTPSEKTATGELFF; CDR3 DNA: TGTGCCAGCAGCAAAACCCCTAGCGAAAAGACGGCGACCGGGGAGCTGTTTTTT
V gene: TRBV27; CDR3 length: 15; J gene: TRBJ2-6; D gene: NA; clone size: few; CDR3 protein: CASSLDISGANVLTF; CDR3 DNA: TGTGCCAGCAGTTTAGACATCTCTGGGGCCAACGTCCTGACTTTC
V gene: TRBV9; CDR3 length: 13; J gene: TRBJ2-2; D gene: NA; clone size: few; CDR3 protein: CASSGGHRQELFF; CDR3 DNA: TGTGCCAGCAGCGGCGGACACCGCCAGGAGCTGTTTTTT
V gene: TRBV2; CDR3 length: 14; J gene: TRBJ2-1; D gene: NA; clone size: few; CDR3 protein: CASSGRTVYNEQFF; CDR3 DNA: TGTGCCAGCAGTGGACGAACCGTCTACAATGAGCAGTTCTTC
V gene: TRBV4-2; CDR3 length: 15; J gene: TRBJ1-3; D gene: NA; clone size: NA; CDR3 protein: CASSQDRLSGNTIYF; CDR3 DNA: TGTGCCAGCAGCCAAGATCGGCTCTCTGGAAACACCATATATTTT
V gene: TRBV7-6; CDR3 length: 15; J gene: TRBJ1-2; D gene: NA; clone size: few; CDR3 protein: CASSPSPGRNYGYTF; CDR3 DNA: TGTGCCAGCAGTCCCTCGCCGGGGAGGAACTATGGCTACACCTTC
V gene: TRBV7-8; CDR3 length: 14; J gene: TRBJ2-5; D gene: TRBD1; clone size: many; CDR3 protein: CASSWDRSQETQYF; CDR3 DNA: TGTGCCAGCAGCTGGGACAGGAGTCAAGAGACCCAGTACTTC
V gene: TRBV20-1; CDR3 length: 12; J gene: TRBJ2-5; D gene: NA; clone size: few; CDR3 protein: CSATQNQETQYF; CDR3 DNA: TGCAGTGCTACCCAGAATCAAGAGACCCAGTACTTC
V gene: TRBV7-9; CDR3 length: 13; J gene: TRBJ2-1; D gene: TRBD2; clone size: NA; CDR3 protein: CASSRTGGNEQFF; CDR3 DNA: TGTGCCAGCAGCCGTACGGGGGGCAATGAGCAGTTCTTC
V gene: TRBV7-2; CDR3 length: 16; J gene: TRBJ2-1; D gene: TRBD2; clone size: NA; CDR3 protein: CASSSAGGRAVIEQFF; CDR3 DNA: TGTGCCAGCAGCTCCGCGGGCGGGAGGGCCGTGATTGAGCAGTTCTTC
V gene: TRBV7-6; CDR3 length: 15; J gene: TRBJ2-1; D gene: NA; clone size: few; CDR3 protein: CASSRSASYYNEQFF; CDR3 DNA: TGTGCCAGCAGCCGGAGCGCAAGCTACTACAATGAGCAGTTCTTC
V gene: TRBV7-8; CDR3 length: 15; J gene: TRBJ1-1; D gene: TRBD1; clone size: few; CDR3 protein: CASSLGTGYNTEAFF; CDR3 DNA: TGTGCCAGCAGCTTAGGGACAGGGTATAACACTGAAGCTTTCTTT
V gene: TRBV7-6; CDR3 length: 14; J gene: TRBJ1-4; D gene: NA; clone size: many; CDR3 protein: CASSLGAGYEKLFF; CDR3 DNA: TGTGCCAGCAGCTTGGGGGCGGGATATGAAAAACTGTTTTTT
V gene: TRBV18; CDR3 length: 13; J gene: TRBJ2-4; D gene: NA; clone size: few; CDR3 protein: CASSPGGKNIQYF; CDR3 DNA: TGTGCCAGCTCACCAGGGGGGAAAAACATTCAGTACTTC
V gene: TRBV20-1; CDR3 length: 12; J gene: TRBJ2-7; D gene: NA; clone size: NA; CDR3 protein: CSARTVSYEQYF; CDR3 DNA: TGCAGTGCCCGGACAGTTTCCTACGAGCAGTACTTC
V gene: TRBV12-3/TRBV12-4; CDR3 length: 16; J gene: TRBJ2-1; D gene: TRBD2; clone size: many; CDR3 protein: CASSAGDVSGSNEQFF; CDR3 DNA: TGTGCCAGCAGCGCGGGGGATGTTAGCGGGAGTAATGAGCAGTTCTTC
V gene: TRBV10-3; CDR3 length: 14; J gene: TRBJ2-2; D gene: NA; clone size: few; CDR3 protein: CAISEPGYTGELFF; CDR3 DNA: TGTGCCATCAGTGAGCCAGGGTACACCGGGGAGCTGTTTTTT
V gene: TRBV11-2; CDR3 length: 17; J gene: TRBJ1-5; D gene: TRBD1; clone size: few; CDR3 protein: CASSSLGTGAPNQPQHF; CDR3 DNA: TGTGCCAGCAGCTCCCTGGGGACAGGGGCACCCAATCAGCCCCAGCATTTT
V gene: TRBV7-2; CDR3 length: 15; J gene: TRBJ2-7; D gene: TRBD2; clone size: many; CDR3 protein: CASSSRTSGIAEQYF; CDR3 DNA: TGTGCCAGCAGCTCAAGGACTAGCGGGATCGCCGAGCAGTACTTC
V gene: TRBV28; CDR3 length: 14; J gene: TRBJ1-6; D gene: TRBD1; clone size: many; CDR3 protein: CASTETGGPYTLHF; CDR3 DNA: TGTGCCAGCACAGAAACAGGGGGACCTTATACCCTCCACTTT
V gene: TRBV7-2; CDR3 length: 15; J gene: TRBJ2-1; D gene: NA; clone size: NA; CDR3 protein: CASSSAPSSYNEQFF; CDR3 DNA: TGTGCCAGCAGCTCTGCTCCGAGCTCCTACAATGAGCAGTTCTTC
V gene: TRBV5-1; CDR3 length: 15; J gene: TRBJ1-2; D gene: TRBD1; clone size: NA; CDR3 protein: CASSLGDSLYYGYTF; CDR3 DNA: TGCGCCAGCAGCTTGGGGGACAGCCTCTACTATGGCTACACCTTC
V gene: TRBV9; CDR3 length: 15; J gene: TRBJ1-1; D gene: NA; clone size: NA; CDR3 protein: CASSPSYGKGFAAFF; CDR3 DNA: TGTGCCAGCAGCCCTAGCTATGGCAAAGGGTTTGCAGCTTTCTTT
V gene: TRBV27; CDR3 length: 12; J gene: TRBJ1-5; D gene: NA; clone size: many; CDR3 protein: CASSPRGQPQHF; CDR3 DNA: TGTGCCAGCAGTCCTAGGGGTCAGCCCCAGCATTTT
V gene: TRBV25-1; CDR3 length: 16; J gene: TRBJ2-7; D gene: TRBD2; clone size: NA; CDR3 protein: CASSGGTSGFSYEQYF; CDR3 DNA: TGTGCCAGCAGTGGAGGGACTAGCGGGTTCTCCTACGAGCAGTACTTC
V gene: TRBV14; CDR3 length: 15; J gene: TRBJ2-2; D gene: TRBD2; clone size: few; CDR3 protein: CASSQLAGVSGELFF; CDR3 DNA: TGTGCCAGCAGCCAACTAGCGGGAGTGAGCGGGGAGCTGTTTTTT
V gene: TRBV5-1; CDR3 length: 15; J gene: TRBJ2-7; D gene: TRBD2; clone size: NA; CDR3 protein: CASSLGLAGDSEQYF; CDR3 DNA: TGCGCCAGCAGCTTAGGACTAGCGGGAGACTCCGAGCAGTACTTC
V gene: TRBV7-6; CDR3 length: 15; J gene: TRBJ2-7; D gene: TRBD2; clone size: NA; CDR3 protein: CASSPRGGSAHEQYF; CDR3 DNA: TGTGCCAGCAGCCCCCGTGGCGGGAGCGCCCACGAGCAGTACTTC
V gene: TRBV18; CDR3 length: 15; J gene: TRBJ2-1; D gene: TRBD2; clone size: NA; CDR3 protein: CASSPLAGGSNEQFF; CDR3 DNA: TGTGCCAGCTCACCTCTAGCGGGAGGAAGTAATGAGCAGTTCTTC